The 4 T cell receptor beta chains below come from one sample, sequenced in a study of blood T cell repertoires in COVID-19. Assay: immunoSEQ multiplex PCR; the TCRdb copy retains only in-frame clones and omits some. The sample shows around 91,000 clones, less than 85% of them seen only once. The sample consisted of peripheral blood. The receptors stem from a man at least 80 years old with acute or convalescent COVID-19.

The chain recombines TRBV15 with TRBJ2-7; TRBD2 might be the D (8 bases). This CDR3 is built from 18 residues. Per the germline V gene, CDR1 is LNHNV and CDR2 is YYDKDF (reference sequence). V was pared by 0 bases and J by 4 bases, with 22 bases between. Written as DNA, the CDR3 is TGTGCCACCAGCAGAGATCTTAGCGGGACAGTATTAGGGTACGAGCAGTACTTC. Translating gives CATSRDLSGTVLGYEQYF.

The V call is TRBV6-5, the J call TRBJ1-2, with 7 bases that match TRBD1. The germline CDR1 and CDR2 sequences are MNHEY and SVGAGI. The CDR3 totals 13 residues. V lost 5 bases and J lost 7; bases outside the gene matches: 7. This CDR3 reads CASSPTGYSGYTF. The CDR3 nucleotides are TGTGCCAGCAGTCCGACAGGGTACTCTGGCTACACCTTC.

This clone turned up a few times. This CDR3 reads CASSVEGGVRTEAFF. The CDR3 DNA sequence: TGTGCCAGCAGCGTAGAAGGAGGGGTGCGGACTGAAGCTTTCTTT. This rearrangement joins TRBV9 to TRBJ1-1, with a possible D match to TRBD1 (5 bases). V lost 0 bases to trimming and J lost 5 bases, with 14 bases between them. This CDR3 comprises 15 residues. The germline V gene has CDR1 SGDLS and CDR2 YYNGEE.

The rearrangement links TRBV29-1 to TRBJ2-1; 14 positions agree with TRBD2. J was trimmed by 1 base and V by 7 bases; bases with no gene match: 9. This CDR3 comprises 17 residues. From germline, CDR1 is SQVTM and CDR2 ANQGSEA. CDR3 bases: TGCAGCGCTACCGGGACTAGCGGGAGTATTTCCTACAATGAGCAGTTCTTC. Translation: CSATGTSGSISYNEQFF.